This TCR beta chain was observed in a study of regulatory T cells in long-lasting Graves disease. The time point denotes: newly diagnosed GD, antithyroid drugs for less than 3 months. PBMC RNA served as the TCR library source. Sequencing libraries for TCR beta were prepared with iRepertoire HTBI primers and Arm-PCR of CDR3 regions. Each CDR3 protein gets one entry after TCRdb re-called the multiplex PCR reads with MiXCR. This sample has 400,000 to 500,000 distinct CDR3 sequences, with around 14% found just once. This clonotype came up many times. The data also belong to a second study, concerning T cells in Graves' hyperthyroidism and ophthalmopathy.

The receptor was isolated from a woman in her twenties or thirties with Graves disease. This material consisted of peripheral blood mononuclear cells (PBMCs), taken at new diagnosis, from a patient treated with antithyroid drugs.

The CDR3 nucleotides read TGTGCCAGCAGTGCCCGGACTAGCGGGAGGTCCGGGGAGCTGTTTTTT. As protein: CASSARTSGRSGELFF. V and J are TRBV2 and TRBJ2-2, with 14 bases matching TRBD2. V was clipped by 4 bases and J by 6 bases; unmatched bases: 4. Germline V gives CDR1 SNHLY, CDR2 FYNNEI. CDR3 size: 16 residues.